The T cell receptor beta chain described here comes from a study of multiple sclerosis patients with progressive multifocal leukoencephalopathy. Indicated time point: time of PML onset. Sequencing used immunoSEQ multiplex PCR; TCRdb keeps in-frame clones, though not all of them. The top ten hold over 10% of the sample, which has tens of thousands of clones, more than 70% seen once. The TCR comes from a woman in her 30s with progressive multifocal leukoencephalopathy. The input for sequencing was PBMCs, taken from a patient treated with natalizumab.

The CDR3, as DNA: TGCGCCAGCAGCCAAGGGGCCTTCTTCGGGGATGGCTACACCTTC. Protein sequence: CASSQGAFFGDGYTF. The V call is TRBV4-1, the J call TRBJ1-2; D ambiguous. CDR1 and CDR2 (germline): MGHRA, YSYEKL. The CDR3 is 15 amino acids. V dropped 1 base and J dropped 6 bases, with 15 bases sitting between them.